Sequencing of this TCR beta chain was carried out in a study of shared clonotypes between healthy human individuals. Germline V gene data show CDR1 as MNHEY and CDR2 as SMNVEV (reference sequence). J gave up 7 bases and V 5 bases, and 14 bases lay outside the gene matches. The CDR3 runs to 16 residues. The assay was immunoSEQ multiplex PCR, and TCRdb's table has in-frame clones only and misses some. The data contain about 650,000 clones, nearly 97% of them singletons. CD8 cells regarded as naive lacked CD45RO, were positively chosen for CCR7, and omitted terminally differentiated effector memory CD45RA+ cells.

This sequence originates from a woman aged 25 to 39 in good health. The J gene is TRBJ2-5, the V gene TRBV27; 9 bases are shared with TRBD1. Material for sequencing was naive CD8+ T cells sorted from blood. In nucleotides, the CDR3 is TGTGCCAGCAGTACACAGGGGGCTAGGGGGAAAGGGACCCAGTACTTC. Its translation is CASSTQGARGKGTQYF.